The 32 T cell receptor beta chains reported below all come from one sample, sequenced in a study of response to subunit inactivated influenza vaccine. TCRdb redid the calling of the RT-PCR reads with MiXCR, one entry per CDR3 protein. The data hold hundreds of thousands of distinct CDR3 sequences, with 10% to 15% observed a single time. Sequencing used PBMCs from blood, obtained on the day of vaccination. The source of these receptors is a man in his fifties who received an inactivated influenza vaccine.

The V and J genes are TRBV6-1 and TRBJ2-7; D possibly corresponds to TRBD1 (6 bases). Germline loops: CDR1 MNHNS, CDR2 SASEGT. Between the trimmed V and J ends, which lost 7 bases and 5 bases, there was a span of 15 bases. The CDR3 has 13 residues. CDR3 loop: CASKESGAHEQYF. CDR3 DNA: TGTGCCAGCAAAGAATCAGGGGCCCACGAGCAGTACTTC.

A few counts support this clonotype. The CDR3 region has the DNA TGTGCCAGCAGTCCCAGTCTGGGGGACGCTTTCTTT. Amino acids: CASSPSLGDAFF. The chain joins TRBV12-3 or TRBV12-4 to TRBJ1-1; a possible D gene is TRBD1 (5 bases). This CDR3 comprises 12 residues. V lost 5 bases and J lost 11, with 15 bases in between.

The chain carries TRBV20-1 and TRBJ2-7; D is uncertain. CDR3 size: 11 residues. With 6 bases removed from V and 3 bases from J, the gap between germline ends came to 9 bases. Germline V gene sequence: CDR1 DFQATT, CDR2 SNEGSKA (reference sequence). The CDR3 nucleotides are TGCAGTGCGAGGAGTAGCTACGAGCAGTACTTC. It codes for CSARSSYEQYF.

This chain connects TRBV3-1 to TRBJ2-3, with D possibly matching TRBD2 (7 bases). This CDR3 comprises 15 residues. The V end was cut by 4 bases, the J end by 2 bases, with 13 bases between. Germline V gene sequence: CDR1 LGHDT, CDR2 YNNKEL (reference sequence). The CDR3 protein is CASSRRGGFTDTQYF. The DNA of the CDR3 is TGTGCCAGCAGCCGAAGGGGGGGGTTCACAGATACGCAGTATTTT.

The chain recombines TRBV2 with TRBJ2-7; 9 bases fit TRBD1. Trimming removed 4 bases from V and 5 bases from J; junction bases left unmatched: 3. This CDR3 region has 13 residues. Per germline, CDR1 SNHLY and CDR2 FYNNEI. Written as DNA, the CDR3 is TGTGCCAGCAGTGCCACAGGGGGCCACGAGCAGTACTTC. Its translation is CASSATGGHEQYF.

This clonotype was recorded at least ten times. The gene calls are TRBV6-2 or TRBV6-3 and TRBJ2-7; 12 nucleotides agree with TRBD2. There are 14 residues in the CDR3. V lost 2 bases to trimming and J lost 6 bases; unmatched junction nucleotides: 2. Germline values: CDR1 MNHEY, CDR2 SVGEGT. This chain's CDR3 is CASSYRLAGVEQYF. The CDR3 DNA follows: TGTGCCAGCAGTTACCGACTAGCGGGAGTCGAGCAGTACTTC.

This clonotype has a count of ten or more. J is TRBJ2-7 and V is TRBV28; weak D call: TRBD2 (6 bases). The germline V gene has CDR1 MDHEN and CDR2 SYDVKM. Trimming shortened V by 2 bases and J by 0 bases, and 20 bases separated the two germline ends. The CDR3 spans 18 residues. The DNA for the CDR3 is TGTGCCAGCAGTTTAATCGTGAGCCTTGGGAGGAGCTCCTACGAGCAGTACTTC. This codes for CASSLIVSLGRSSYEQYF.

The chain is built from TRBV28 and TRBJ2-3; 7 nucleotides match TRBD1. Unmatched junction bases numbered 13, after V lost 5 bases and J lost 2 bases. This CDR3 spans 17 amino acids. Germline V CDR1 and CDR2: MDHEN, SYDVKM. CDR3: CASSPPGTVGFTDTQYF. CDR3 DNA: TGTGCCAGCAGTCCTCCGGGGACAGTCGGTTTCACAGATACGCAGTATTTT.

This chain connects TRBV20-1 to TRBJ2-7; 7 bases line up with TRBD2. The CDR3 runs to 14 residues. Trimming at V came to 1 base and at J to 2 bases, leaving 5 bases not matched to a gene. The germline CDR1 and CDR2 sequences are DFQATT and SNEGSKA (reference sequence). The CDR3 region has the DNA TGCAGTGCTAGAGGCCTAGCGGACCCCTACGAGCAGTACTTC. Translation gives CSARGLADPYEQYF.

The V and J genes are TRBV7-9 and TRBJ1-1; D is perhaps TRBD1 (6 bases). CDR1 SEHNR and CDR2 FQNEAQ come from the germline V gene (reference sequence). This CDR3 is built from 14 residues. V was shortened by 3 bases and J by 4 bases, with 12 bases between the two germline ends. The DNA for the CDR3 is TGTGCCAGCAGCTTTCTCTCAGGGGCCACTGAAGCTTTCTTT. As protein: CASSFLSGATEAFF.

This clonotype was counted ten times or more. This chain joins TRBV5-1 and TRBJ1-1; no clear D gene. Germline lookup yields CDR1 SGHRS and CDR2 YFSETQ. The CDR3 consists of 15 residues. V dropped 0 bases and J dropped 0 bases, with 9 bases sitting between them. CDR3: CASSLAPELNTEAFF. The CDR3 nucleotides read TGCGCCAGCAGCTTGGCCCCAGAGCTGAACACTGAAGCTTTCTTT.

The V and J genes are TRBV14 and TRBJ2-7; D is unresolved. Germline V gives CDR1 SGHDN, CDR2 FVKESK. V lost 1 base to trimming and J lost 3 bases, with 10 bases between them. CDR3 length: 14 residues. CDR3 bases: TGTGCCAGCAGCCAAGCTAACAGCCTCTACGAGCAGTACTTC. This translates into CASSQANSLYEQYF.

This clonotype was counted at least ten times. In DNA, the CDR3 is TGCAGTGCTAGAGCAACTACAGGGGGAAATGAGCAGTTCTTC. Encoded protein: CSARATTGGNEQFF. The chain is built from TRBV20-1 and TRBJ2-1; 8 bases align to TRBD1. V trimming: 1 base; J trimming: 7 bases; junction bases outside the gene matches: 6. Germline CDR1 reads DFQATT; CDR2 reads SNEGSKA (reference sequence). This CDR3 is 14 amino acids long.

In its sample, this clonotype was seen a few times. The rearrangement links TRBV20-1 to TRBJ2-5, with 10 bases identical to TRBD2. Germline-derived CDR1 and CDR2 are DFQATT and SNEGSKA (reference sequence). V gave up 1 base and J gave up 5 bases; unmatched junction bases: 7. The CDR3 is 15 residues long. Written as DNA, the CDR3 is TGCAGTGCTAGAGTAGGTAGCGGGAGGATGGAGACCCAGTACTTC. Amino acids: CSARVGSGRMETQYF.

This chain links TRBV10-3 with TRBJ2-1; D perhaps matches TRBD2 (6 bases). The V and J ends lost 10 bases and 0 bases respectively, with 22 bases between them. Germline assignment: CDR1 ENHRY and CDR2 SYGVKD. The CDR3 is 17 amino acids. The CDR3 DNA follows: TGTGCCACCCGAGGCGGGGTAACGGTGAGCTCCTACAATGAGCAGTTCTTC. This codes for CATRGGVTVSSYNEQFF.

This clonotype was seen repeatedly, ten times or more. V gene TRBV12-3 or TRBV12-4 combines with J gene TRBJ2-5; no definite D call. The CDR3 length is 12 residues. The V end lost 2 bases, the J end lost 4 bases, and 5 bases lay between the germline ends. CDR3 in DNA: TGTGCCAGCAGTTTAAAGGTAGAGACCCAGTACTTC. This translates into CASSLKVETQYF.

This clonotype was found a few times. This chain joins TRBV10-3 and TRBJ2-1, with 10 bases lining up with TRBD2. Trimming took 7 bases from V and 7 from J; bases not matched to a gene: 25. There are 20 residues in the CDR3. CDR1 is ENHRY and CDR2 is SYGVKD in the germline V gene. The CDR3 reads CAIKGLAEPLAGGSGNEQFF. DNA of the CDR3: TGTGCCATCAAGGGACTCGCTGAACCCTTAGCGGGAGGTAGTGGGAATGAGCAGTTCTTC.

This clonotype was seen a few times. The V call is TRBV3-1, the J call TRBJ1-1; no reliable D call. The CDR3 runs 15 residues. Germline-derived CDR1 and CDR2 are LGHDT and YNNKEL (reference sequence). The V end was cut by 0 bases, the J end by 5 bases, with 13 bases between. The CDR3 sequence is CASSQDSGRGTEAFF. Here the CDR3 DNA reads TGTGCCAGCAGCCAAGATAGTGGTCGGGGAACTGAAGCTTTCTTT.

V usage is TRBV5-6 and J usage is TRBJ1-2, with 8 bases that match TRBD1. CDR3 length: 15 amino acids. Germline values: CDR1 SGHDT, CDR2 YYEEEE. V lost 3 bases, J lost 8 bases, and 12 bases stayed unmatched. The CDR3 nucleotides are TGTGCCAGCAGCTCAGACTACAGGGGGTGGCTGGGCTACACCTTC. Protein: CASSSDYRGWLGYTF.

This clonotype appeared many times. The CDR3 DNA follows: TGTGCCAGCAGCTTGTATGGAGTGACTAGCGGGAGTTCAGATACGCAGTATTTT. Translation: CASSLYGVTSGSSDTQYF. The gene calls are TRBV5-6 and TRBJ2-3, with 12 bases aligning to TRBD2. CDR1 and CDR2 from the germline V gene are SGHDT and YYEEEE. This CDR3 spans 18 amino acids. With V trimmed by 1 base and J by 4 bases, 10 bases remained unmatched.

The table lists this clonotype with many counts. This chain joins TRBV29-1 and TRBJ2-1; 10 bases line up with TRBD2. Trimming took 7 bases from V and 0 from J; bases not matched to a gene: 24. CDR3 length equals 21 residues. The germline gives CDR1 SQVTM, CDR2 ANQGSEA. CDR3 nucleotide sequence: TGCAGCGCCCAAAAGGGGGTTCGAATAGCGGGAGGCTCGAGCTCCTACAATGAGCAGTTCTTC. Its translation is CSAQKGVRIAGGSSSYNEQFF.

This clonotype has more than one count but fewer than ten. The chain employs TRBV2 and TRBJ2-7; 9 bases are shared with TRBD1. Germline CDR1 is SNHLY and CDR2 is FYNNEI. V lost 7 bases and J lost 3; bases outside the gene matches: 10. The CDR3 length is 15 residues. This chain's CDR3 is CASTERGTGIYEQYF. The CDR3 nucleotides are TGTGCCAGCACCGAACGTGGGACAGGGATCTACGAGCAGTACTTC.

This clonotype has just a few counts. The chain links TRBV4-2 to TRBJ2-7; 8 bases match TRBD1. The length of the CDR3 is 14 residues. Germline CDR1 reads LGHNA; CDR2 reads YNFKEQ. V lost 2 bases, J lost 7 bases, and 7 bases stayed unmatched. The chain's CDR3 is CASSQLTRGPEQYF. Written as DNA, the CDR3 is TGTGCCAGCAGCCAATTGACCAGGGGGCCTGAGCAGTACTTC.

This clonotype was seen only a few times. One end of the junction varies from germline; a read error may be responsible. The chain carries TRBV7-2 and TRBJ2-1, with TRBD2 identical over 9 bases. The CDR3 is 15 amino acids. Germline loops: CDR1 SGHTA, CDR2 FQGNSA. The CDR3 region is CASSLVVAGEHSSVF. CDR3 bases: TGTGCCAGCAGCTTAGTTGTAGCGGGAGAACATAGTTCGGTCTTC.

In its sample, this clonotype was seen many times. The CDR3 DNA reads TGCGCCAGCAGAAATGAGGCGGGAGAGACCCAGTACTTC. As protein: CASRNEAGETQYF. V gene TRBV5-1 combines with J gene TRBJ2-5, with D maybe TRBD2 (5 bases). With 5 bases removed from V and 4 bases from J, the gap between germline ends came to 12 bases. Germline lookup yields CDR1 SGHRS and CDR2 YFSETQ. This CDR3 comprises 13 residues. Based on the CDR3 plus reference TRBV5-1 and TRBJ2-5, the full variable domain is KAGVTQTPRYLIKTRGQQVTLSCSPISGHRSVSWYQQTPGQGLQFLFEYFSETQRNKGNFPGRFSGRQFSNSRSEMNVSTLELGDSALYLCASRNEAGETQYFGPGTRLLVL.

This clonotype was found a few times. The V call is TRBV21-1, the J call TRBJ2-6; the table's D call TRBD1 went unverified against the DNA. TRBV21-1 corresponds to a pseudogene. This CDR3 is built from 19 residues. The CDR3 is CASSKGGQSPRSGANVLTF. CDR3 DNA sequence: TGTGCCAGCAGCAAAGGGGGACAGAGCCCCCGCTCTGGGGCCAACGTCCTGACTTTC.

A few counts support this clonotype. This chain uses TRBV3-1 with TRBJ2-7; 12 bases align to TRBD2. Trimming removed 6 bases from V and 2 bases from J; junction bases left unmatched: 8. This CDR3 region has 16 residues. The germline V gene has CDR1 LGHDT and CDR2 YNNKEL (reference sequence). CDR3 DNA: TGTGCCAGCAGTGGTTATGCTAGCGGGAGGGCCTACGAGCAGTACTTC. Its translation is CASSGYASGRAYEQYF.

This rearrangement joins TRBV20-1 to TRBJ2-3; the match to TRBD2 covers 8 bases. The CDR3 length is 16 residues. Per germline, CDR1 DFQATT and CDR2 SNEGSKA (reference sequence). The V and J ends lost 0 bases and 6 bases, in that order; junction bases with no gene match: 11. CDR3 protein: CSARDPASGPHDTQYF. In DNA, the CDR3 is TGCAGTGCTAGAGATCCGGCTAGCGGGCCACACGATACGCAGTATTTT.

This clonotype appeared a few times. V and J are TRBV20-1 and TRBJ2-5; unclear D gene. CDR1 DFQATT and CDR2 SNEGSKA come from the germline V gene (reference sequence). This CDR3 is 13 amino acids long. The V and J ends lost 3 bases and 1 base respectively, with 9 bases between them. The CDR3: CSASKIIQETQYF. The DNA for the CDR3 is TGCAGTGCTAGTAAAATTATCCAAGAGACCCAGTACTTC.

The CDR3 reads CSATVGPRETQYF. The CDR3 DNA reads as TGCAGTGCTACGGTGGGCCCTCGAGAGACCCAGTACTTC. The J gene is TRBJ2-5, the V gene TRBV20-1; unclear D gene. Germline CDR1 DFQATT, CDR2 SNEGSKA (reference sequence). The CDR3 is 13 amino acids. Trimming shortened V by 4 bases and J by 4 bases, and 13 bases separated the two germline ends.

This clonotype was observed a few times. The chain carries TRBV5-1 and TRBJ1-4; D remains unclear. The CDR3 consists of 16 residues. CDR1 SGHRS and CDR2 YFSETQ come from the germline V gene. V was cut by 4 bases and J by 1 base, with 14 bases left in between. The CDR3 spells CASSRWTAGTNEKLFF. CDR3 in DNA: TGCGCCAGCAGCCGTTGGACGGCAGGAACTAATGAAAAACTGTTTTTT. Full variable domain (remainder filled in from reference TRBV5-1 and TRBJ1-4): KAGVTQTPRYLIKTRGQQVTLSCSPISGHRSVSWYQQTPGQGLQFLFEYFSETQRNKGNFPGRFSGRQFSNSRSEMNVSTLELGDSALYLCASSRWTAGTNEKLFFGSGTQLSVL.

This clonotype was seen a few times. This chain links TRBV25-1 with TRBJ2-3, with TRBD2 matching 8 bases. The junction had 5 bases not matched to a gene; V was cut back by 5 bases and J by 4 bases. The CDR3 is 14 residues long. Germline-derived CDR1 and CDR2 are MGHDK and SYGVNS. As DNA, the CDR3 is TGTGCCAGCAGTAGCGGGGGCGCGGCAGATACGCAGTATTTT. It codes for CASSSGGAADTQYF.